One sample yielded the 20 T cell receptor beta chains listed below, sequenced in a study of breast tumors, draining lymph nodes, adjacent tissues. TCRdb re-derived calls from the multiplex PCR reads in MiXCR, one entry per CDR3 protein. The sample lists around 230,000 distinct CDR3 sequences, about a third seen once, with 1.3% to 1.5% in the top ten. The lymph nodes were axillary draining lymph nodes from breast cancer patients. The material sequenced was axillary lymph node tissue. These receptors were taken from a female donor with breast cancer. Some clones in this sample may be carry-over from other donors' samples.

J is TRBJ2-1 and V is TRBV25-1, with 7 bases that match TRBD1. The CDR3 covers 18 residues. CDR1 MGHDK and CDR2 SYGVNS come from the germline V gene. V was pared by 4 bases and J by 7 bases, with 19 bases of the junction left unmatched. In DNA form, the CDR3 reads TGTGCCAGCAGTGCTAGTCCCATGACCAGGGGGATATGGAATGAGCAGTTCTTC. It translates to CASSASPMTRGIWNEQFF.

The chain is built from TRBV12-3 or TRBV12-4 and TRBJ2-3; no reliable D call. V shed 6 bases and J shed 0 bases, with 10 bases lying between them. The CDR3 totals 14 residues. The CDR3 bases are TGTGCCAGCAGCCAAGGATCTAGCACAGATACGCAGTATTTT. This gives the protein CASSQGSSTDTQYF.

This clonotype was recorded many times. The chain links TRBV14 to TRBJ1-6; unclear D gene. Germline V gene lookup returns CDR1 SGHDN and CDR2 FVKESK. V was pared by 3 bases and J by 3 bases, with 12 bases between. The CDR3 sequence is 16 residues long. CDR3 region: CASSQQPAGYNSPLHF. The CDR3 nucleotides are TGTGCCAGCAGCCAGCAACCGGCGGGCTATAATTCACCCCTCCACTTT.

This clonotype was seen at least ten times. V usage is TRBV25-1 and J usage is TRBJ2-3, with TRBD2 matching over 8 bases. Trimming took 4 bases from V and 6 from J; bases not matched to a gene: 6. The CDR3 runs 14 residues. Germline CDR1 reads MGHDK; CDR2 reads SYGVNS. CDR3 nucleotide sequence: TGTGCCAGCAGTGTGGGACTAGAGACGGATACGCAGTATTTT. Translated: CASSVGLETDTQYF.

This clonotype was counted ten times or more. This chain's CDR3 is CASSFYGIQETQYF. In nucleotides, the CDR3 is TGTGCCAGCAGCTTCTACGGTATCCAAGAGACCCAGTACTTC. The chain employs TRBV7-9 and TRBJ2-5; D unclear. Trimming left V 3 bases short and J 1 base short, with 9 bases between. This CDR3 has 14 amino acids. Germline loops: CDR1 SEHNR, CDR2 FQNEAQ (reference sequence).

This clonotype has at least ten counts. V usage is TRBV3-1 and J usage is TRBJ2-1, with D perhaps matching TRBD2 (5 bases). Trimming stripped 0 bases from V and 8 bases from J, with 11 bases between. The length of the CDR3 is 14 residues. The germline CDR1 and CDR2 sequences are LGHDT and YNNKEL (reference sequence). This CDR3 reads CASSQDSLAHEQFF. The DNA of the CDR3 is TGTGCCAGCAGCCAAGATTCCCTAGCCCATGAGCAGTTCTTC.

This clonotype was seen many times. The genes are TRBV7-8 and TRBJ2-5, with 8 bases that match TRBD2. CDR1 and CDR2 from the germline V gene are SGHVS and FQNEAQ. J gave up 2 bases and V 3 bases, and 11 bases lay outside the gene matches. The CDR3 consists of 17 residues. The CDR3, as DNA: TGTGCCAGCAGCTTGGAGTTTAGCGGGATCCTACAAGAGACCCAGTACTTC. Its translation is CASSLEFSGILQETQYF.

V usage is TRBV20-1 and J usage is TRBJ2-2; 7 bases line up with TRBD2. V shed 2 bases and J 5 bases; nucleotides not matched to a gene: 8. The V gene's germline CDR1 is DFQATT and CDR2 SNEGSKA (reference sequence). The CDR3 covers 15 residues. The CDR3 nucleotides are TGCAGTGCTAGACAAGGCGGGAGAGGAACCGGGGAGCTGTTTTTT. Its translation: CSARQGGRGTGELFF.

This clonotype turned up a few times. This chain joins TRBV12-3 or TRBV12-4 and TRBJ1-1; TRBD1 might be the D (6 bases). Trimming took 6 bases from V and 1 from J, leaving 12 bases between them. The CDR3 contains 14 residues. This CDR3 is CASSWGQPNTEAFF. The CDR3 DNA sequence: TGTGCCAGCAGCTGGGGACAACCGAACACTGAAGCTTTCTTT.

In this sample, this clonotype turned up many times. The chain couples TRBV7-3 to TRBJ2-3, with TRBD1 identical over 10 bases. Germline V gene data show CDR1 as SGHTA and CDR2 as FQGTGA. The CDR3 runs 13 residues. V shed 5 bases and J 6 bases; nucleotides not matched to a gene: 2. DNA for the CDR3: TGTGCCAGCAGCAAGGACAGGGGGGATACGCAGTATTTT. Translation gives CASSKDRGDTQYF.

V usage is TRBV6-5 and J usage is TRBJ1-5; the match to TRBD1 covers 11 bases. CDR3 length equals 17 residues. Germline assignment: CDR1 MNHEY and CDR2 SVGAGI. The trim removed 4 bases at V and 6 bases at J, leaving 11 bases unmatched. The CDR3 region is CASSSGTGGGPVQPQHF. The CDR3 DNA sequence: TGTGCCAGCAGTTCCGGGACAGGGGGGGGGCCTGTTCAGCCCCAGCATTTT.

In its sample, this clonotype was seen many times. The chain has TRBV9 and TRBJ2-7, with no clear D. Trimming removed 3 bases at V and 0 bases at J, with 10 bases between. This CDR3 contains 14 residues. CDR1 and CDR2 from the germline V gene are SGDLS and YYNGEE. Here the CDR3 reads CASSGTGLSYEQYF. DNA for the CDR3: TGTGCCAGCAGCGGGACGGGTCTCTCCTACGAGCAGTACTTC. Full variable domain (outside the CDR3, taken from reference TRBV9 and TRBJ2-7): DSGVTQTPKHLITATGQRVTLRCSPRSGDLSVYWYQQSLDQGLQFLIQYYNGEERAKGNILERFSAQQFPDLHSELNLSSLELGDSALYFCASSGTGLSYEQYFGPGTRLTVT.

The chain employs TRBV5-6 and TRBJ2-2; TRBD2 aligns across 8 bases. The ends lost 2 bases at V and 3 bases at J; junction bases unmatched: 3. Germline CDR1 SGHDT, CDR2 YYEEEE. The CDR3 has 15 residues. The CDR3 here is CASSFPLADTGELFF. CDR3 sequence (DNA): TGTGCCAGCAGCTTTCCACTAGCGGACACCGGGGAGCTGTTTTTT.

This clonotype was detected ten times or more. The V gene is TRBV12-3 or TRBV12-4, the J gene TRBJ2-7; 8 bases align to TRBD1. The CDR3 extends over 16 amino acids. Losses at the gene ends were 5 bases for V and 1 base for J; bases not matched to a gene: 10. CDR3 sequence reads: CASSSHGTGSSYEQYF. As DNA, the CDR3 is TGTGCCAGCAGTAGCCACGGGACAGGATCGTCCTACGAGCAGTACTTC.

This clonotype was seen many times. The chain has TRBV28 and TRBJ2-7, with D possibly TRBD1 on 6 matching bases. Trimming took 6 bases from V and 2 from J, leaving 11 bases between them. Germline CDR1 MDHEN, CDR2 SYDVKM. The CDR3 is 13 amino acids. The CDR3 nucleotides are TGTGCCAGCAGATTACAGGGTACCTACGAGCAGTACTTC. Residues: CASRLQGTYEQYF. The variable domain in full, with the rest retrieved from reference TRBV28 and TRBJ2-7, is DVKVTQSSRYLVKRTGEKVFLECVQDMDHENMFWYRQDPGLGLRLIYFSYDVKMKEKGDIPEGYSVSREKKERFSLILESASTNQTSMYLCASRLQGTYEQYFGPGTRLTVT.

The rearrangement joins TRBV20-1 to TRBJ2-3; TRBD2 matches at 8 bases. The CDR3 length is 15 residues. Unmatched junction bases numbered 5, after V lost 3 bases and J lost 0 bases. Germline lookup yields CDR1 DFQATT and CDR2 SNEGSKA (reference sequence). The CDR3 coding sequence is TGCAGTGCTAGTCCGGGAGGGCGTAGCACAGATACGCAGTATTTT. Protein sequence: CSASPGGRSTDTQYF.

In the case of this clonotype: A read error may be the cause here, since a much bigger clone is one base away. DNA of the CDR3: TGTGCCTGGAGTGTGGCTGGCGGGCCTCTCTCCTACGAGCAGTACTTC. Amino acid sequence: CAWSVAGGPLSYEQYF. The chain links TRBV30 to TRBJ2-7; D is perhaps TRBD2 (5 bases). CDR1 and CDR2 (germline): GTSNPN, SVGIG (reference sequence). V was clipped by 0 bases and J by 0 bases, with 15 bases between them. This CDR3 comprises 16 residues.

This clonotype was counted once. A clone one base away is much larger, so this may be a read error. This chain joins TRBV20-1 and TRBJ2-5; D might be TRBD1 or TRBD2, each matching 5 bases. The CDR3 loop spans 11 amino acids. Germline V lookup: CDR1 DFQATT, CDR2 SNEGSKA (reference sequence). The CDR3 coding sequence is TGTGGGTGCGGAACTCAAGGGACCCAGTCCTTC. Protein sequence: CGCGTQGTQSF.

There are many counts of this clonotype. The chain carries TRBV20-1 and TRBJ2-7, with D possibly matching TRBD1 (6 bases). The V end was cut by 7 bases, the J end by 2 bases, with 15 bases between. CDR1 is DFQATT and CDR2 is SNEGSKA in the germline V gene (reference sequence). The CDR3 has 13 amino acids. CDR3 bases: TGCAGTGTTATGCAGGGGTCCACCTACGAGCAGTACTTC. It encodes CSVMQGSTYEQYF.

This clonotype is a singleton in its sample. The genes are TRBV28 and TRBJ2-1, with D perhaps matching TRBD2 (5 bases). V lost 8 bases, J lost 8 bases, and 13 bases lay in between. The CDR3 has 12 amino acids. Germline V CDR1 and CDR2: MDHEN, SYDVKM. CDR3 amino acids: CASRLASYEQFF. The DNA for the CDR3 is TGTGCCAGCCGTCTAGCTAGCTATGAGCAGTTCTTC.